Many counts were recorded for the clone carrying this T cell receptor beta chain. The antigen remains unidentified. The data are from a study of T-cell reconstitution after alpha-beta-depleted transplantation in children. Broader study findings: Several hundred graft clones that had expanded were reportedly the source of alpha-beta T cells about two months after transplant.

Library preparation (for TCRbeta) was performed with unique molecular identifiers. TCRdb re-called the PCR reads through MiXCR, storing one row per CDR3 protein. The sample records about 110,000 distinct CDR3 sequences, more than 20% being singletons. The V gene lost 3 bases and the J gene lost 2 bases, with 13 bases spanning the gap. Germline CDR1 is LGHNA and CDR2 is YSLEER. The CDR3 is 15 residues long. V and J are TRBV4-3 and TRBJ2-5; possibly TRBD1 or TRBD2 for D (5 bases each). This TCR derives from a male patient between 2 and 15 years old who had a stem cell transplant for chronic granulomatous disease, so the T cells may come from the graft donor. Material: PBMCs, mostly from graft donor cells, obtained 180 days after TCRalphabeta/CD19-depleted stem cell transplant. The CDR3 loop reads CASSQIGDGQETQYF. Here the CDR3 DNA reads TGCGCCAGCAGCCAGATAGGGGACGGGCAAGAGACCCAGTACTTC.